This T cell receptor (beta chain) was sequenced during a study of CD8 T cells in ankylosing spondylitis. This clonotype has ten or more counts. V was pared by 3 bases and J by 8 bases, with 10 bases between. CDR1 and CDR2 from the germline V gene are LGHNA and YSLEER. This CDR3 has 12 residues. Preparation of TCR beta libraries was done by quantitative 5'-RACE with molecular barcodes. From the 5' RACE reads, TCRdb called clonotypes with MiXCR, one entry per CDR3 protein. In the table there are around 210,000 distinct CDR3 sequences, 8% to 10% of which are singletons. This TCR was recovered from a female donor with ankylosing spondylitis or in good health (not recorded which). The sequenced sample consisted of blood, either unsorted or a sorted T cell fraction (not recorded which). The chain is built from TRBV4-3 and TRBJ1-2; possible D gene TRBD1, 5 bases. This CDR3 reads CASSQRGGGYTF. CDR3 bases: TGCGCCAGCAGCCAGAGGGGCGGGGGCTACACCTTC.